This is a list of T cell receptor beta chains from one sample in a study of T cell responses to AZD1222 COVID-19 vaccine. The repertoire was sequenced with immunoSEQ multiplex PCR; TCRdb's copy has only in-frame clones and lacks some. The sample includes tens of thousands of clones, roughly 90% of them seen just once. The starting material was peripheral blood, obtained on day 0 of AZD1222 vaccination. The receptor source for this set is an adult in good health. The CDR3 runs from the conserved cysteine through the conserved F or W. Each record gives: clone size, D gene, J gene, V gene, CDR3 DNA, CDR3 protein. A D gene is named only where the DNA matches it firmly. Some rows have no size entry. The others give once, few or many, or a class for an expanded clone.

abundance: -
d_gene: TRBD2
j_gene: TRBJ2-1
v_gene: TRBV28
CDR3nt: TGTGCCAGCAGTTTCGGCACGGGGGGGTTCTTC
CDR3aa: CASSFGTGGFF

abundance: -
d_gene: TRBD2
j_gene: TRBJ2-5
v_gene: TRBV28
CDR3nt: TGTGCCAGCAGTTTGAGTCTAGCGGGGGCGGAGACCCAGTACTTC
CDR3aa: CASSLSLAGAETQYF

abundance: -
d_gene: TRBD1
j_gene: TRBJ1-4
v_gene: TRBV19
CDR3nt: TGTGCCAGCAACGACAGGGGAGGTTTAACTAATGAAAAACTGTTTTTT
CDR3aa: CASNDRGGLTNEKLFF

abundance: -
d_gene: -
j_gene: TRBJ1-6
v_gene: TRBV13
CDR3nt: TGTGCCAGCAGCTTCACGGAAAGTTCACCCCTCCACTTT
CDR3aa: CASSFTESSPLHF

abundance: -
d_gene: TRBD1
j_gene: TRBJ1-5
v_gene: TRBV28
CDR3nt: TGTGCCAGCTGGGGAGGGAACAGGGGGGGGCCCCAGCATTTT
CDR3aa: CASWGGNRGGPQHF

abundance: -
d_gene: -
j_gene: TRBJ1-5
v_gene: TRBV3-1/TRBV3-2
CDR3nt: TGTGCCAGCAGCCACGGGGCGGGTCAGCCCCAGCATTTT
CDR3aa: CASSHGAGQPQHF

abundance: -
d_gene: TRBD1
j_gene: TRBJ1-2
v_gene: TRBV18
CDR3nt: TGTGCCAGCTCGCCTGGAGCAGGGGGCGAGTATGGCTACACCTTC
CDR3aa: CASSPGAGGEYGYTF

abundance: -
d_gene: -
j_gene: TRBJ1-2
v_gene: TRBV5-6
CDR3nt: TGTGCCAGCAGCTCCGAACAGGGCTCCTATGGCTACACCTTC
CDR3aa: CASSSEQGSYGYTF

abundance: -
d_gene: -
j_gene: TRBJ1-5
v_gene: TRBV3-1/TRBV3-2
CDR3nt: TGTGCCAGCAGCCAAGTTGGGCGGGAGGCAGGGGAGGTGAGCAATCAGCCCCAGCATTTT
CDR3aa: CASSQVGREAGEVSNQPQHF

abundance: -
d_gene: -
j_gene: TRBJ1-3
v_gene: TRBV7-8
CDR3nt: TGTGCCAGCAGCTTAAGGGGGGGACGGAACTCTGGAAACACCATATATTTT
CDR3aa: CASSLRGGRNSGNTIYF

abundance: -
d_gene: TRBD2
j_gene: TRBJ2-2
v_gene: TRBV27
CDR3nt: TGTGCCAGCAGTTATCAGGGAACGGGGGGTCCCACCGGGGAGCTGTTTTTT
CDR3aa: CASSYQGTGGPTGELFF

abundance: once
d_gene: -
j_gene: TRBJ2-7
v_gene: TRBV7-8
CDR3nt: TGTGCCAGCAGCTCGAGATACCACTACGAGCAGTACTTC
CDR3aa: CASSSRYHYEQYF

abundance: -
d_gene: TRBD1
j_gene: TRBJ2-7
v_gene: TRBV2
CDR3nt: TGTGCCAGCCGCCGGACAGGGTCCTACGAGCAGTACTTC
CDR3aa: CASRRTGSYEQYF

abundance: -
d_gene: -
j_gene: TRBJ1-5
v_gene: TRBV28
CDR3nt: TGTGCCAGCAGCCAACCCGGGACTAATCAGCCCCAGCATTTT
CDR3aa: CASSQPGTNQPQHF

abundance: -
d_gene: -
j_gene: TRBJ1-3
v_gene: TRBV3-1/TRBV3-2
CDR3nt: TGTGCCAGCAGCCAGACATCTAGAAACACCATATATTTT
CDR3aa: CASSQTSRNTIYF

abundance: -
d_gene: TRBD1
j_gene: TRBJ1-4
v_gene: TRBV28
CDR3nt: TGTGCCAGCAGTTTATTCTCTCAGGGGGTCACTAATGAAAAACTGTTTTTT
CDR3aa: CASSLFSQGVTNEKLFF

abundance: -
d_gene: TRBD1
j_gene: TRBJ2-3
v_gene: TRBV23-1
CDR3nt: TGCGCCAGCAGTCAATCCGGGACAGGGAACACAGATACGCAGTATTTT
CDR3aa: CASSQSGTGNTDTQYF

abundance: -
d_gene: TRBD1
j_gene: TRBJ2-7
v_gene: TRBV24-1
CDR3nt: TGTGCCACCAGTGATCCGGGACAGGGTAATTCCTACGAGCAGTACTTC
CDR3aa: CATSDPGQGNSYEQYF

abundance: once
d_gene: -
j_gene: TRBJ2-1
v_gene: TRBV19
CDR3nt: TGTCCCATTAGAATACACCTCTCGACCGGAGGGGGGGGTGAGCAGTTCTTC
CDR3aa: CPIRIHLSTGGGGEQFF

abundance: -
d_gene: -
j_gene: TRBJ2-2
v_gene: TRBV6-6
CDR3nt: TGTGCCAGCAGTCCGACTCCAGGGACCGGGGAGCTGTTTTTT
CDR3aa: CASSPTPGTGELFF

abundance: -
d_gene: TRBD1
j_gene: TRBJ2-7
v_gene: TRBV27
CDR3nt: TGTGCCAGCAGTTCCTCTCCCTGGGACAGGGGAAAGTACGAGCAGTACTTC
CDR3aa: CASSSSPWDRGKYEQYF

abundance: -
d_gene: TRBD1
j_gene: TRBJ1-1
v_gene: TRBV18
CDR3nt: TGTGCCAGCTCACCCCCCAGCAGGGGGGACACTGAAGCTTTCTTT
CDR3aa: CASSPPSRGDTEAFF

abundance: once
d_gene: -
j_gene: TRBJ2-2
v_gene: TRBV7-9
CDR3nt: TGTGCCAGCAGCCTCCGTTGGGACGATCGGCTGTTTTTT
CDR3aa: CASSLRWDDRLFF

abundance: -
d_gene: TRBD1
j_gene: TRBJ2-3
v_gene: TRBV7-2
CDR3nt: TGTGCCAGCAGCCAATACCAGGGGGCGCGTGATACGCAGTATTTT
CDR3aa: CASSQYQGARDTQYF

abundance: -
d_gene: -
j_gene: TRBJ1-5
v_gene: TRBV15
CDR3nt: TGTGCCACCAGCAGAGATCGGATAGGGGTTAGTAATCAGCCCCAGCATTTT
CDR3aa: CATSRDRIGVSNQPQHF

abundance: -
d_gene: -
j_gene: TRBJ1-5
v_gene: TRBV6-5
CDR3nt: TGTGCCAGCAGAACAAGCAATCAGCCCCAGCATTTT
CDR3aa: CASRTSNQPQHF

abundance: -
d_gene: TRBD1
j_gene: TRBJ1-1
v_gene: TRBV29-1
CDR3nt: TGCAGGGGACAGGGGACGAACACTGAAGCTTTCTTT
CDR3aa: CRGQGTNTEAFF

abundance: -
d_gene: -
j_gene: TRBJ1-6
v_gene: TRBV7-6
CDR3nt: TGTGCCAGCAGCTTAGCTTCGACAGCCTATAATTCACCCCTCCACTTT
CDR3aa: CASSLASTAYNSPLHF

abundance: once
d_gene: -
j_gene: TRBJ1-1
v_gene: TRBV11-2
CDR3nt: TGTGCCAGCCGTCTCCGGGCTAACACTGAAGCTTTCTTT
CDR3aa: CASRLRANTEAFF